The rows below give T cell receptor beta chains drawn from one sample of a study of blood T cell dynamics during melanoma immunotherapy. Method: immunoSEQ multiplex PCR; TCRdb's copy keeps in-frame clones and lacks some. Counted here are 9,500 to 10,000 clones, 80% to 90% occurring once; the ten biggest clones make up about 10%. The sequenced sample was blood, obtained from a patient treated with checkpoint blockade. The receptors originated from a human donor with melanoma. Each CDR3 is given with its conserved first and last residue. A D gene is named only where the DNA matches it firmly. Only some rows state a clone size, as once, few, many or a class for expanded clones.

DNA | CDR3 | J | size | length | D | V
TGTGCCACCAGCACGAGGGGACAGGGCGGCGGCTACACCTTC | CATSTRGQGGGYTF | TRBJ1-2 | - | 14 | TRBD1 | TRBV15
TGTGCCAGTAGGCTCCACAGGGAAGGCTATGGCTACACCTTC | CASRLHREGYGYTF | TRBJ1-2 | few | 14 | - | TRBV19
TGCAGCGTTGACGGGACGGCTAGCACAGATACGCAGTATTTT | CSVDGTASTDTQYF | TRBJ2-3 | - | 14 | - | TRBV29-1
TGCGCCAGCAGTTGGGGCCGGGCAGGGAATTCACCCCTCCACTTT | CASSWGRAGNSPLHF | TRBJ1-6 | once | 15 | - | TRBV5-1
TGTGCCAGCAGCTATGGGACAGGGTTAGAGACCCAGTACTTC | CASSYGTGLETQYF | TRBJ2-5 | - | 14 | TRBD1 | TRBV5-4
TGCGCCAGCCGGTTAAGCGGGGATGAAGAGACCCAGTACTTC | CASRLSGDEETQYF | TRBJ2-5 | - | 14 | TRBD2 | TRBV5-1
TGTGCCAGCAGACGGCGAGGGGATCGCACAGATACGCAGTATTTT | CASRRRGDRTDTQYF | TRBJ2-3 | - | 15 | - | TRBV6-1
TGTGCCAGCAGTCTCGTACCGGACAATCAGCCCCAGCATTTT | CASSLVPDNQPQHF | TRBJ1-5 | few | 14 | - | TRBV6-1
TGTGCCAGCAGACCTCATAGCGGGGGCACCGGGGAGCTGTTTTTT | CASRPHSGGTGELFF | TRBJ2-2 | - | 15 | TRBD2 | TRBV6-6
TGTGCCAGGAGGGGAGGGGGAGGCTACACCTTC | CARRGGGGYTF | TRBJ1-2 | - | 11 | - | TRBV2
TGTGCCAGCAGCCCTCGAGACGGTACTAGCGGGTACTACGAGCAGTACTTC | CASSPRDGTSGYYEQYF | TRBJ2-7 | few | 17 | TRBD2 | TRBV9
TGCAGCGGGGAAGGGGACAATGAGCAGTTCTTC | CSGEGDNEQFF | TRBJ2-1 | - | 11 | - | TRBV29-1
TGTGCCAGCAGTGAACTGGGGGCTGAAGCTTTCTTT | CASSELGAEAFF | TRBJ1-1 | - | 12 | - | TRBV2
TGTGCCAGCAGAAAACAGGGGGCATGGACTGAAGCTTTCTTT | CASRKQGAWTEAFF | TRBJ1-1 | - | 14 | TRBD1 | TRBV2
TGTGCCAGTAGTATTATGACAGGGAATCAGCCCCAGCATTTT | CASSIMTGNQPQHF | TRBJ1-5 | once | 14 | TRBD1 | TRBV19
TGCGCCAGCGACAAAACAGGGAAGAACACCGGGGAGCTGTTTTTT | CASDKTGKNTGELFF | TRBJ2-2 | few | 15 | - | TRBV5-1
TGCGCCAGCAGCCCCCTTACGGGGGGCACCGGGGAGCTGTTTTTT | CASSPLTGGTGELFF | TRBJ2-2 | - | 15 | TRBD2 | TRBV5-1
TGCGCCAGCAGCTTGGCCCCCAAGCCCGGGGAGCTGTTTTTT | CASSLAPKPGELFF | TRBJ2-2 | - | 14 | - | TRBV5-1
TGTGCCAGCAGCCGGGGGTTGGGGACTAATGAAAAACTGTTTTTT | CASSRGLGTNEKLFF | TRBJ1-4 | - | 15 | - | TRBV11-3
TGCGCCAGCAGCTTTGGACAGGGCGGGCAGCCCCAGCATTTT | CASSFGQGGQPQHF | TRBJ1-5 | few | 14 | TRBD1 | TRBV5-1
TGTGCCAGCAGCCGACCGACAGGGAAGTCCTACGAGCAGTACTTC | CASSRPTGKSYEQYF | TRBJ2-7 | - | 15 | TRBD1 | TRBV11-2
TGTGCCAGCAGCTTGGAGGGGGAAGGGAGAGATACGCAGTATTTT | CASSLEGEGRDTQYF | TRBJ2-3 | - | 15 | - | TRBV5-4
TGTGCCAGCGAGAAAGAGCAGCCATCCTACGAGCAGTACTTC | CASEKEQPSYEQYF | TRBJ2-7 | once | 14 | - | TRBV6-1
TGTGCCAGCAGTTTAGTGGGTAGCAATCAGCCCCAGCATTTT | CASSLVGSNQPQHF | TRBJ1-5 | - | 14 | - | TRBV27
TGTGCCAGCAGCCAAGGCCTTAGCGGGGGAGAGACCCAGTACTTC | CASSQGLSGGETQYF | TRBJ2-5 | - | 15 | TRBD2 | TRBV14
TGTGCCAGTAAGAAAATCATTCCGAACACTGAAGCTTTCTTT | CASKKIIPNTEAFF | TRBJ1-1 | - | 14 | - | TRBV7-9
TGCGCCAGCAGCTTGGCGCTCAGGGGGCCCGAAAACACCATATATTTT | CASSLALRGPENTIYF | TRBJ1-3 | - | 16 | TRBD1 | TRBV5-1
TGTGCCAGCTCACCACAGGGGACAGCGGCTGGGGGCGAGCAGTACTTC | CASSPQGTAAGGEQYF | TRBJ2-7 | - | 16 | TRBD1 | TRBV18
TGTGCCAGCAGACAGGGGGCCTATCAGCCCCAGCATTTT | CASRQGAYQPQHF | TRBJ1-5 | - | 13 | TRBD1 | TRBV6-5
TGTGCCAGCAGGGAGGGGACTCACTACAATGAGCAGTTCTTC | CASREGTHYNEQFF | TRBJ2-1 | - | 14 | - | TRBV6-5
TGTGCCAGCAGTGGCTCGGACAGTAACTATGGCTACACCTTC | CASSGSDSNYGYTF | TRBJ1-2 | - | 14 | - | TRBV6-5
TGTGCCAGCAGGATATCAGGGGGCCACTATGGCTACACCTTC | CASRISGGHYGYTF | TRBJ1-2 | - | 14 | TRBD1 | TRBV6-5
TGTGCCAGCAGTTACACGGGGCAGAGTGGCTACACCTTC | CASSYTGQSGYTF | TRBJ1-2 | - | 13 | - | TRBV6-5
TGTGCCAGCAGTGAAGGACAGGGTTTTGAAAAACTGTTTTTT | CASSEGQGFEKLFF | TRBJ1-4 | few | 14 | TRBD1 | TRBV6-1
TGTGCCTGGAGTGGGAGAAAGGGGATGGATAGCAATCAGCCCCAGCATTTT | CAWSGRKGMDSNQPQHF | TRBJ1-5 | once | 17 | - | TRBV30
TGTGCCAGCAGCTTCGACAGGGGACCCTACAATGAGCAGTTCTTC | CASSFDRGPYNEQFF | TRBJ2-1 | - | 15 | TRBD1 | TRBV11-2
TGTGCCAGCAGACTAGCGGGGTCCAAGAAGGACTACGAGCAGTACTTC | CASRLAGSKKDYEQYF | TRBJ2-7 | - | 16 | TRBD2 | TRBV7-9
TGTGCAAGTCGCTTTAGGTTGGACCACATGAACACTGAAGCTTTCTTT | CASRFRLDHMNTEAFF | TRBJ1-1 | - | 16 | - | TRBV12-2
TGTGCCAGCACCCCCGGGGAGCTCCCTAGGCGAGAGCAGTACTTC | CASTPGELPRREQYF | TRBJ2-7 | - | 15 | - | TRBV7-3
TGCGCCAGCTCAGGGGGATTGAACACTGAAGCTTTCTTT | CASSGGLNTEAFF | TRBJ1-1 | - | 13 | TRBD1 | TRBV10-2
TGCGCCAGCAGTACGGGGACTAGCGGCACAGATACGCAGTATTTT | CASSTGTSGTDTQYF | TRBJ2-3 | - | 15 | TRBD2 | TRBV5-1
TGTGCCTGGGGGGGACAGGGGAATCAGCCCCAGCATTTT | CAWGGQGNQPQHF | TRBJ1-5 | - | 13 | TRBD1 | TRBV30
TGTGCCAGCACCATTGGTGGGTCTCGCTGGAGTGAGCAGTTCTTC | CASTIGGSRWSEQFF | TRBJ2-1 | - | 15 | - | TRBV7-2
TGTGCCAGCAGTCCCTTCGGGACGGAGGGAAAACCCCAGCATTTT | CASSPFGTEGKPQHF | TRBJ1-5 | - | 15 | - | TRBV6-5
TGTGCCAGCAGTGAAGCGCTTCTAGCTTTCTTT | CASSEALLAFF | TRBJ1-1 | few | 11 | - | TRBV2
TGCAGCGTTGACGAGGGGGCCGAGCAGTACTTC | CSVDEGAEQYF | TRBJ2-7 | - | 11 | TRBD1 | TRBV29-1
TGTGCCACGGGGGGAGGGGAGAGCCAGCCCCAGCATTTT | CATGGGESQPQHF | TRBJ1-5 | - | 13 | - | TRBV10-3
TGTGCCAGCTCACAGGGTCAGAACACTGAAGCTTTCTTT | CASSQGQNTEAFF | TRBJ1-1 | - | 13 | - | TRBV18
TGTGCCAGCAGCAGGACCTCGGATTCACCCCTCCACTTT | CASSRTSDSPLHF | TRBJ1-6 | - | 13 | - | TRBV9
TGCGCCAGCAGCATAAGAGGGGGTTTGGGGACTGAAGCTTTCTTT | CASSIRGGLGTEAFF | TRBJ1-1 | - | 15 | - | TRBV5-1
TGCGCCAGCAGCGGCAGGGAAGAGAGCACTGAAGCTTTCTTT | CASSGREESTEAFF | TRBJ1-1 | few | 14 | - | TRBV5-1
TGTGCCAGCAGCTTAGTCCCGGGACAGAGTTCCTACGAGCAGTACTTC | CASSLVPGQSSYEQYF | TRBJ2-7 | - | 16 | TRBD1 | TRBV7-6
TGCGCCAGCAGCCAAGTAACCGGGGGTTGGAATGAGCAGTTCTTC | CASSQVTGGWNEQFF | TRBJ2-1 | - | 15 | - | TRBV4-1
TGCGCCAGCAGCCGCGAAGCGGGGGGGCCGGGCACAGATACGCAGTATTTT | CASSREAGGPGTDTQYF | TRBJ2-3 | once | 17 | TRBD2 | TRBV4-1
TGTGCCAGCAGTGGCAGGTCGAGGGCTAACACTGAAGCTTTCTTT | CASSGRSRANTEAFF | TRBJ1-1 | - | 15 | - | TRBV6-1